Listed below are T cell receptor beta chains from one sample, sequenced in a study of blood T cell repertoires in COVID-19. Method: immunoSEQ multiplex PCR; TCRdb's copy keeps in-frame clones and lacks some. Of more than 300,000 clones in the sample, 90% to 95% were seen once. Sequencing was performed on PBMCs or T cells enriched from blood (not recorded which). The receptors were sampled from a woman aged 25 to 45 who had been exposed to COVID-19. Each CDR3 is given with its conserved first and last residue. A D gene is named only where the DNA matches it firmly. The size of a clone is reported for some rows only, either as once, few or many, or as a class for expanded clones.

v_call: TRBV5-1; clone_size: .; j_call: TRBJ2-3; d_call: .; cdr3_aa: CASSLEGVADTQYF; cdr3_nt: TGCGCCAGCAGCTTGGAGGGGGTGGCAGATACGCAGTATTTT
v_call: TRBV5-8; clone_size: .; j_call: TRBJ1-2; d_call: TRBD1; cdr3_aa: CASRPDRVGGYTF; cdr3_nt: TGTGCCAGCAGACCTGACAGGGTGGGGGGCTACACCTTC
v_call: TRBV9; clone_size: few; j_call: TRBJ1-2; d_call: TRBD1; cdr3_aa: CASTQGGYGGYTF; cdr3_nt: TGTGCCAGCACACAGGGGGGGTATGGAGGCTACACCTTC
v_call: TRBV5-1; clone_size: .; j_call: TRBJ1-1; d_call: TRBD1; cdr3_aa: CASSPRTGGNTEAFF; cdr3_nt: TGCGCCAGCAGCCCCCGGACAGGTGGAAACACTGAAGCTTTCTTT
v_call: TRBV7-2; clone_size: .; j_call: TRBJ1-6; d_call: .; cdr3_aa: CASSPQGINSPLHF; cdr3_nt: TGTGCCAGCAGCCCACAGGGTATCAATTCACCCCTCCACTTT
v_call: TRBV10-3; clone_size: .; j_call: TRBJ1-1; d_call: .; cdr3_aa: CAVSGGSGHMNTEAFF; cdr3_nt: TGTGCCGTCAGTGGGGGAAGTGGACATATGAACACTGAAGCTTTCTTT
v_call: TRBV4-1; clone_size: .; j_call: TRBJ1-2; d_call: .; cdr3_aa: CASSQIGQTENYGYTF; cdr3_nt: TGCGCCAGCAGCCAAATCGGACAGACTGAAAACTATGGCTACACCTTC
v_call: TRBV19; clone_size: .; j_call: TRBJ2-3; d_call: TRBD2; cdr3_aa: CASRNRLAGGTTDTQYF; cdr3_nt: TGTGCCAGTAGAAATCGCCTAGCGGGGGGGACCACAGATACGCAGTATTTT
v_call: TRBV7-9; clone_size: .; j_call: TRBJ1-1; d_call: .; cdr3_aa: CASSVMTGANTEAFF; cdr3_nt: TGTGCCAGCAGCGTTATGACAGGAGCGAACACTGAAGCTTTCTTT
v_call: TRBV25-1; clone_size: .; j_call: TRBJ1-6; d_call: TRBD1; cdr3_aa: CASTRDSLYSPLHF; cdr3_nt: TGTGCCAGCACCCGGGACAGCCTTTATTCACCCCTCCACTTT
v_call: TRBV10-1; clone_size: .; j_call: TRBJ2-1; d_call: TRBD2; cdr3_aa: CASSELGLKVF; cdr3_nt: TGCGCCAGCAGTGAGTTGGGACTAAAGGTCTTC
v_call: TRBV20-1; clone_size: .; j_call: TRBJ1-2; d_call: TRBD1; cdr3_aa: CSASLQGANGYTF; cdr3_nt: TGCAGTGCGAGTTTACAGGGGGCAAATGGCTACACCTTC
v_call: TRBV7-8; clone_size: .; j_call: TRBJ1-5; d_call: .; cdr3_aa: CVSSPGARNQPQHF; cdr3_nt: TGTGTCAGCAGCCCAGGGGCGCGCAATCAGCCCCAGCATTTT
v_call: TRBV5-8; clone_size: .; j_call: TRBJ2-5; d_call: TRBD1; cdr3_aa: CASSTGTVRETQYF; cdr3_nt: TGTGCCAGCAGCACCGGGACAGTAAGAGAGACCCAGTACTTC
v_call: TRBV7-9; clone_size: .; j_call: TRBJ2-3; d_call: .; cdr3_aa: CASSSAGAQYF; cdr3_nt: TGTGCCAGCAGCTCTGCAGGGGCGCAGTATTTT
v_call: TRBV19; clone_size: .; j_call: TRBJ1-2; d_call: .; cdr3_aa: CASSLGRLQVTNYGYTF; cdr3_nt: TGTGCCAGTAGCCTCGGGAGGTTACAGGTTACGAACTATGGCTACACCTTC
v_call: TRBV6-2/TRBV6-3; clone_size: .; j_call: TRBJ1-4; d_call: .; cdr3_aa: CASSYYVLRRGNEKLFF; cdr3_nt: TGTGCCAGCAGTTACTATGTCCTACGGAGGGGAAATGAAAAACTGTTTTTT
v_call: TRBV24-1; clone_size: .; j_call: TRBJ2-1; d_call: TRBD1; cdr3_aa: CATSEEGQGYNEQFF; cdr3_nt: TGTGCCACCAGTGAGGAGGGACAGGGATACAATGAGCAGTTCTTC
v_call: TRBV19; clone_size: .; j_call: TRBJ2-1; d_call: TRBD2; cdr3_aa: CASSKRASGGLLNEQFF; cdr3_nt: TGTGCCAGTAGTAAGAGGGCTAGCGGGGGCCTTCTAAATGAGCAGTTCTTC
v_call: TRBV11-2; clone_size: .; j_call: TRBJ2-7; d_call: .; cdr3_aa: CASSLRQFSYEQYF; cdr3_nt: TGTGCCAGCAGCTTACGACAATTCTCCTACGAGCAGTACTTC
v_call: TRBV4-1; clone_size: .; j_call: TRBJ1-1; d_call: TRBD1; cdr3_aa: CASSQDFFGTGDTTEAFF; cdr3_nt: TGCGCCAGCAGCCAAGATTTCTTCGGGACAGGAGACACCACTGAAGCTTTCTTT
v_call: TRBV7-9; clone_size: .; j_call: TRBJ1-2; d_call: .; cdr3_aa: CASSLVGPGIYGYTF; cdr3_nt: TGTGCCAGCAGCTTAGTAGGCCCCGGGATCTATGGCTACACCTTC
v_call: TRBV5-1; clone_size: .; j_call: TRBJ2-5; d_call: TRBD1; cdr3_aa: CASSLGGQGAGETQYF; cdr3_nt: TGCGCCAGCAGCTTGGGGGGACAGGGGGCCGGAGAGACCCAGTACTTC
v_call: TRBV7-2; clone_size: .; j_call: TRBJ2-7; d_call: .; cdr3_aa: CASSFRTSYEQYF; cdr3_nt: TGTGCCAGCAGCTTTAGAACCTCCTACGAGCAGTACTTC
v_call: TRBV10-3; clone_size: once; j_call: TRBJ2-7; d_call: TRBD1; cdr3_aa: CAISDWTGPIYEQYF; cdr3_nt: TGTGCCATCAGTGATTGGACAGGGCCCATCTACGAGCAGTACTTC